This TCR beta chain stems from a study of blood T cell repertoires in COVID-19. Study context: PBMCs, B-cell-depleted T cells, or T cells were the source of the cDNA or gDNA that made up the material.

The CDR3 runs 15 residues. Germline lookup yields CDR1 MDHEN and CDR2 SYDVKM. J lost 5 bases, V lost 3 bases, and 5 bases had no gene match. This clone occurred once. Under the authors' procedure: How many nucleated cells were present was estimated from reference gene primer amplification. Sequenced by immunoSEQ multiplex PCR; TCRdb stores in-frame clones only, minus some. Clonal size and the V and J genes are those of that table, whereas D and trimming came from the DNA. The sample shows some 83,000 clones, around 86% of them seen only once. Material: peripheral blood. The receptor comes from a man at least 80 years old with acute or convalescent COVID-19. The genes are TRBV28 and TRBJ1-5; TRBD1 agrees at 9 bases. In DNA, the CDR3 is TGTGCCAGCAGTTTTCGGGACAGGGACTATCAGCCCCAGCATTTT. Its protein is CASSFRDRDYQPQHF.